This T cell receptor (beta chain) was sequenced during a study of cytomegalovirus exposure and HLA in healthy donors. The PCR had 60 Vbeta and 13 Jbeta primers. The protocol was immunoSEQ multiplex PCR, while the TCRdb copy is restricted to in-frame clones and leaves out a portion. In the table there are 190,000 or so clones, 82% of which are singletons. Sequenced sample: PBMCs. This clonotype originated in a boy under 10 years old in good health and CMV-seronegative.

CDR3 in amino acids: CASSAYRGGQPQHF. The CDR3 DNA sequence: TGTGCCAGTAGTGCCTACAGGGGAGGTCAGCCCCAGCATTTT. This chain uses TRBV19 with TRBJ1-5, with 7 bases identical to TRBD1. V trimming: 5 bases; J trimming: 6 bases; junction bases outside the gene matches: 7. Per the germline V gene, CDR1 is LNHDA and CDR2 is SQIVND (reference sequence). This CDR3 is 14 amino acids long.